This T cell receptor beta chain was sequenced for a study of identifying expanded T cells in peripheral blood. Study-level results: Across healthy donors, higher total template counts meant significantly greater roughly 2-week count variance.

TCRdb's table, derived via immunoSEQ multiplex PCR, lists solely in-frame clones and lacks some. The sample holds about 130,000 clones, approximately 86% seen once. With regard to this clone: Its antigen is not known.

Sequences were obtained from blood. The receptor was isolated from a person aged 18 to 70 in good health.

The CDR3: CASSFVSTDTQYF. The DNA for the CDR3 is TGTGCCAGCAGCTTTGTTAGCACAGATACGCAGTATTTT. V is TRBV11-2 and J is TRBJ2-3, with D uncertain. The CDR3 is 13 residues long. The germline V and J ends were trimmed by 3 bases and 0 bases, with 4 bases remaining between them. Germline V gene data show CDR1 as SGHAT and CDR2 as FQNNGV.